The present entry profiles one TCR beta chain with its context. Over chemoradiotherapy, repertoires were sampled more than once. These data are taken from a study of chemoradiotherapy in HPV16-positive cancers. The repertoire was sequenced with immunoSEQ multiplex PCR; TCRdb's copy has only in-frame clones and lacks some. The sample contains about 31,000 clones, roughly 80% of which appear only once. The material sequenced was blood, taken from a patient who underwent chemoradiotherapy. The receptor was derived from a human donor with HPV-associated anogenital cancer.

CDR3 bases: TGTGCCAGCTCACCCGCACAGATTTCGAACACTGAAGCTTTCTTT. It codes for CASSPAQISNTEAFF. This sequence joins TRBV18 and TRBJ1-1, with unresolved D. Germline CDR1 KGHSH, CDR2 LQKENI. V lost 3 bases and J 1 base, leaving 12 bases between the germline ends. This CDR3 contains 15 residues.